This T cell receptor (beta chain) was documented in a study of vaccination effects on CD4 cells after COVID-19. The CDR3 runs 12 residues. The V gene's germline CDR1 is KGHSH and CDR2 LQKENI. Trimming took off 2 bases at V and 6 bases at J, with 8 bases between the two ends. Profiling relied on immunoSEQ multiplex PCR, and the TCRdb table lists in-frame clones only, not all of them. The repertoire consists of around 40,000 clones, with roughly 65% occurring once and the leading ten covering under 4.5%. Concerning this clone itself: Antigen unknown.

When 10 to 11 days of culture had elapsed, CD4+ T cells were isolated. The genes are TRBV18 and TRBJ2-7; no reliable D call. This receptor was taken from a human donor who received a COVID-19 vaccine. The material sequenced was CD4+ T cells from PBMCs cultured without peptide, taken before COVID-19 vaccination. CDR3 nucleotides: TGTGCCAGCTCACCAGTGACACGCGAGCAGTACTTC. This gives the protein CASSPVTREQYF.